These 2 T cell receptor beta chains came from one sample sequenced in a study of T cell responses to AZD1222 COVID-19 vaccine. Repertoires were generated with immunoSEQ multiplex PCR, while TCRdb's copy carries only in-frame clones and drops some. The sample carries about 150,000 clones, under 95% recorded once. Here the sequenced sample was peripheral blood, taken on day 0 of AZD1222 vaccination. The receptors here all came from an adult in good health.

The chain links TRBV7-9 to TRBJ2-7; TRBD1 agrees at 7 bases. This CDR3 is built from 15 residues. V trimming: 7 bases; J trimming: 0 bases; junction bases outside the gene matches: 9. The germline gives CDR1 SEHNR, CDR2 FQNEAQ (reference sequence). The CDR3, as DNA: TGTGCCAGCAATCGACAGGGTGGTGCCTCCTACGAGCAGTACTTC. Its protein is CASNRQGGASYEQYF.

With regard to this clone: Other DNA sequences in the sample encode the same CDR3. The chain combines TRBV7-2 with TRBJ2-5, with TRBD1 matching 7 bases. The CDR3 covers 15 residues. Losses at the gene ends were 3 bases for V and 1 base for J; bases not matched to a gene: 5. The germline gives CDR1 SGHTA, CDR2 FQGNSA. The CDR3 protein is CASSLDRTLQETQYF. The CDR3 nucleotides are TGTGCCAGCAGCTTGGACAGGACTCTCCAAGAGACCCAGTACTTC.